A selection of T cell receptor beta chains follows, all from one sample in a study of T cell responses to AZD1222 COVID-19 vaccine. Assay: immunoSEQ multiplex PCR; the TCRdb copy retains only in-frame clones and omits some. The repertoire has about 120,000 clones, roughly 91% of them found once; the top ten carry about 1.2%. The sequenced sample was peripheral blood, obtained on day 0 of AZD1222 vaccination. Source of these receptors: an adult in good health. Each CDR3 is given with its conserved first and last residue. A D gene is named only where the DNA matches it firmly. Some rows have no size entry. The others give once, few or many, or a class for an expanded clone.

.	TRBV19	TRBJ1-1	.	TGTGCCAGTAGGTGGGGGCAGAACACTGAAGCTTTCTTT	CASRWGQNTEAFF
TRBD1	TRBV28	TRBJ1-5	.	TGTGCCATCACAGGGGGCCGGGGTCAGCCCCAGCATTTT	CAITGGRGQPQHF
TRBD1	TRBV7-9	TRBJ2-7	.	TGTGCCAGCAGCCGGGACAGGCCCTACGAGCAGTACTTC	CASSRDRPYEQYF
.	TRBV13	TRBJ2-7	once	TGTGCCAGCAGCTTATCGGGCGAGCAGTACTTC	CASSLSGEQYF
.	TRBV19	TRBJ2-7	few	TGTGCCAGTAGTGCGACACACTCAGGCTACGAGCAGTACTTC	CASSATHSGYEQYF
.	TRBV5-1	TRBJ2-2	.	TGCGCCAGCAGCTTGGCCCTGAACACCGGGGAGCTGTTTTTT	CASSLALNTGELFF
.	TRBV5-1	TRBJ2-1	once	TGCGCCAGCACCCTACAACCAGGAACCAAGTACAATGAGCAGTTCTTC	CASTLQPGTKYNEQFF
.	TRBV28	TRBJ1-2	.	TGTGCCAGCAGTTTCCCAGTTTATAAACCGAACCCTTACACCTTC	CASSFPVYKPNPYTF
TRBD1	TRBV4-2	TRBJ2-7	.	TGTGCCAGCAGCCACACCGGGACAGGGGAAGACGAGCAGTACTTC	CASSHTGTGEDEQYF
.	TRBV27	TRBJ1-4	.	TGTGCCAGCAGTCCGGCGCAGGGAAAACTGTTTTTT	CASSPAQGKLFF
.	TRBV4-1	TRBJ2-7	.	TGCGCCAGCAGCCAAGTGGGAGGACAGGCCTCCTACGAGCAGTACTTC	CASSQVGGQASYEQYF
TRBD1	TRBV9	TRBJ2-7	once	TGTGCCAGCAGCGTAGATGGGACAGCCACCTACGAGCAGTACTTC	CASSVDGTATYEQYF
.	TRBV14	TRBJ2-2	.	TGTGCCAGCAGCCAATTTTGGCCAGGGGACACCGGGGAGCTGTTTTTT	CASSQFWPGDTGELFF
.	TRBV5-1	TRBJ2-7	.	TGCGCCAGCAGCCCCGGGGCCGGAATCTACGAGCAGTACTTC	CASSPGAGIYEQYF
.	TRBV5-6	TRBJ2-7	.	TGTGCCAGCAGCTGGGGCCCGAGGGGAAGCTACGAGCAGTACTTC	CASSWGPRGSYEQYF
.	TRBV4-1	TRBJ2-2	.	TGCGCCAGCAGCCAAGATAAAGGGGTTAAGTTTTCCGGGGAGCTGTTTTTT	CASSQDKGVKFSGELFF
.	TRBV4-1	TRBJ1-6	.	TGCGCCAGCAGCCAAGACTCCTATAATTCACCCCTCCACTTT	CASSQDSYNSPLHF
TRBD1	TRBV7-9	TRBJ2-7	.	TGTGCCAGCAGCCAGATGACAGGGGAGGACTACGAGCAGTACTTC	CASSQMTGEDYEQYF
TRBD1	TRBV4-1	TRBJ1-4	.	TGCGCCAGCAGCCTCGCAGGGGGTAATGAAAAACTGTTTTTT	CASSLAGGNEKLFF
TRBD2	TRBV7-9	TRBJ2-5	once	TGTGCCAGCAGCCCTCACAGCGGGGAAGAGACCCAGTACTTC	CASSPHSGEETQYF
.	TRBV6-2/TRBV6-3	TRBJ2-7	.	TGTGCCAGCAGTTATACCTACGAGCAGTACTTC	CASSYTYEQYF
TRBD2	TRBV10-2	TRBJ2-3	.	TGCGCCAGCGGGTGGGGAGGGAACACAGATACGCAGTATTTT	CASGWGGNTDTQYF
.	TRBV5-1	TRBJ1-1	few	TGCGCCAGCAGCGCAGGGTACAGCACTGAAGCTTTCTTT	CASSAGYSTEAFF
.	TRBV2	TRBJ1-6	.	TGTGCCAGCAGTGAAACTGGGAGGCGTTCACCCCTCCACTTT	CASSETGRRSPLHF
.	TRBV2	TRBJ1-1	.	TGTGCCAGCAGTGAAGCGCTCTCCAGCACTGAAGCTTTCTTT	CASSEALSSTEAFF
.	TRBV12-3/TRBV12-4	TRBJ2-1	.	TGTGCCAGCAGTTTTGGCGATGAGCAGTTCTTC	CASSFGDEQFF
.	TRBV27	TRBJ1-2	.	TGTGCCAGCAGATCCTCGGGTGGTAGAGACTACACCTTC	CASRSSGGRDYTF
.	TRBV27	TRBJ2-7	once	TGTGCCAGTGGAGCTGGAGCCCCCGAGCAGTACTTC	CASGAGAPEQYF
.	TRBV5-5	TRBJ2-7	.	TGTGCCAGCAGCCCCGGGACACCGAATTTTAACGAGCAGTACTTC	CASSPGTPNFNEQYF
.	TRBV5-1	TRBJ1-3	.	TGCGCCAGCAGCCCAGGGCGGAACACCATATATTTT	CASSPGRNTIYF
TRBD1	TRBV9	TRBJ2-1	.	TGTGCCAGCAGCGTAGGGAGGACAGGGGGCGCCGGTCAGTTCTTC	CASSVGRTGGAGQFF
.	TRBV6-2/TRBV6-3	TRBJ2-3	.	TGTGCCAGCAGCCTCGGACAGCCTACAGATACGCAGTATTTT	CASSLGQPTDTQYF
.	TRBV24-1	TRBJ1-3	.	TGTGCCACCAGTCGCAGACACTCTGGAAACACCATATATTTT	CATSRRHSGNTIYF
.	TRBV12-3/TRBV12-4	TRBJ2-1	.	TGTGCCAGCAGGCAAACCCCCGGGGATGAGCAGTTCTTC	CASRQTPGDEQFF
.	TRBV5-6	TRBJ2-7	.	TGTGCCAGCAGCTTCGCAGATTCCTACGAGCAGTACTTC	CASSFADSYEQYF
.	TRBV4-1	TRBJ1-4	.	TGCGCCAGCAGCCAATTGTATGAAAAACTGTTTTTT	CASSQLYEKLFF
TRBD1	TRBV6-1	TRBJ2-1	.	TGTGCCAGCAGTGACAGCAACAGGGGAAGTGAGCAGTTCTTC	CASSDSNRGSEQFF
.	TRBV29-1	TRBJ2-7	.	TGCAGCGTTCGGGTAAACTACGAGCAGTACTTC	CSVRVNYEQYF
.	TRBV15	TRBJ2-2	.	TGTGCCACCAGTACATATAGGAACACCGGGGAGCTGTTTTTT	CATSTYRNTGELFF
.	TRBV5-4	TRBJ1-2	.	TGTGCCAGCAGCTTGGTTGGGGGGCCTTATGGCTACACCTTC	CASSLVGGPYGYTF
.	TRBV13	TRBJ2-3	.	TGTGCCAGCAGCTTAGCGGCGGGGCCTAGCACAGATACGCAGTATTTT	CASSLAAGPSTDTQYF
.	TRBV7-9	TRBJ1-3	.	TGTGCCAGCAGCTTGAAATCGGACGGAAACACCATATATTTT	CASSLKSDGNTIYF
.	TRBV4-1	TRBJ2-1	.	TGCGCCAGCAGCCAAGATAGAATGCTAGCATATGAGCAGTTCTTC	CASSQDRMLAYEQFF
.	TRBV3-1/TRBV3-2	TRBJ2-2	.	TGTGCCAGCAGCCAAGAAGGCCCAGGGGACACCGGGGAGCTGTTTTTT	CASSQEGPGDTGELFF
TRBD1	TRBV7-2	TRBJ1-1	.	TGTGCCAGCACCGCGGTCGCAGGGGGTTGGGGGTTTGAAGCTTTCTTT	CASTAVAGGWGFEAFF
.	TRBV6-5	TRBJ1-2	.	TGTGCCAGCAGTTACTCGACCCGTCAGAATAGAAATGGCTACACCTTC	CASSYSTRQNRNGYTF
TRBD1	TRBV10-3	TRBJ1-2	.	TGTGCCATCAGGACCTTCGAGGGACAGGGCAGGGGATATGGCTACACCTTC	CAIRTFEGQGRGYGYTF
.	TRBV6-5	TRBJ1-4	.	TGTGCCAGCAGTTACTCGACAGGAATTAATGAAAAACTGTTTTTT	CASSYSTGINEKLFF
.	TRBV3-1/TRBV3-2	TRBJ1-2	once	TGTGCCAGCAGCCAGTACGCGGGGTACTATGGCTACACCTTC	CASSQYAGYYGYTF
.	TRBV27	TRBJ1-3	few	TGTGCCAGCAGTTTAGGAGGTTTTGGAAACACCATATATTTT	CASSLGGFGNTIYF
.	TRBV4-1	TRBJ1-3	.	TGCGCCAGCAGCCAAGAAGGCCCGGGAAGCTCTGGAAACACCATATATTTT	CASSQEGPGSSGNTIYF
.	TRBV5-1	TRBJ2-7	few	TGCGCCAGCAGCTCCAACCTCATGAACTCCTACGAGCAGTACTTC	CASSSNLMNSYEQYF
TRBD1	TRBV5-1	TRBJ1-2	.	TGCGCCAGCAGCTTATACAGGGGTACTGGCTATGGCTACACCTTC	CASSLYRGTGYGYTF
.	TRBV2	TRBJ2-7	.	TGTGCCAGTTCTCGGGGGGACAGCTCCTACGAGCAGTACTTC	CASSRGDSSYEQYF